The sequence of this TCR beta chain was determined in a study of breast tumors, draining lymph nodes, adjacent tissues. Whole-study results and caveats: Luminal-like breast cancer showed significantly greater tumor-nontumor repertoire similarity than basal-like breast cancer did. Tumors had less TCR diversity than lymph nodes, more than nontumor tissue. The data were judged consistent with most tumor T cells coming from lymph node and expanding in tumor. The lymph node origin of tumor T cells was framed as consistent with a hypothesis, not demonstrated.

This CDR3 has 15 residues. V was pared by 4 bases and J by 10 bases, with 11 bases of the junction left unmatched. Germline CDR1 SGHRS, CDR2 YFSETQ. TCRdb processed the multiplex PCR reads anew with MiXCR; each CDR3 protein has one entry. The sample includes over 20,000 distinct CDR3 sequences, approximately 64% seen only once; the top ten take around 21%. This clonotype is termed medium-sized. Its target is not known. Sequencing was performed on tumor-adjacent breast tissue. The receptor was isolated from a female donor with breast cancer. Some clones in this sample may be carry-over from other donors' samples. The J gene is TRBJ1-6, the V gene TRBV5-1, with 7 nucleotides matching TRBD1. CDR3 residues: CASSIDRDRASPLHF. The DNA for the CDR3 is TGCGCCAGCAGCATAGACAGGGATAGAGCGTCACCCCTCCACTTT.